A single sample gave rise to the 20 T cell receptor beta chains below, sequenced in a study of PD-1 blockade in classical Hodgkin lymphoma. Clones were sequenced by immunoSEQ multiplex PCR, and TCRdb holds only the in-frame ones, with some missing. The sample lists 20,000 to 25,000 clones, over 65% occurring once. Every patient was affected by relapse after autologous stem cell transplantation, while exposure to brentuximab vedotin was not uniform. This material consisted of peripheral blood mononuclear cells (PBMCs), taken before the second cycle of nivolumab. The source is a human donor with classical Hodgkin lymphoma.

The chain recombines TRBV19 with TRBJ2-4, with D tentatively TRBD2 (6 bases). Trimming took off 4 bases at V and 6 bases at J, with 10 bases between the two ends. Germline loops: CDR1 LNHDA, CDR2 SQIVND (reference sequence). The CDR3 loop spans 13 amino acids. The CDR3 bases are TGTGCCAGTAGTAACGGGGGACCAAACATTCAGTACTTC. Residues: CASSNGGPNIQYF. The full variable domain, rest sourced from reference TRBV19 and TRBJ2-4, is DGGITQSPKYLFRKEGQNVTLSCEQNLNHDAMYWYRQDPGQGLRLIYYSQIVNDFQKGDIAEGYSVSREKKESFPLTVTSAQKNPTAFYLCASSNGGPNIQYFGAGTRLSVL.

This clone was found once. This chain links TRBV13 with TRBJ1-1; TRBD1 matches 9 bases. The CDR3 has 16 amino acids. The ends lost 2 bases at V and 5 bases at J; junction bases unmatched: 9. Germline-derived CDR1 and CDR2 are PRHDT and FYEKMQ (reference sequence). CDR3 protein: CASSLPGQGGVTEAFF. The CDR3 nucleotides read TGTGCCAGCAGCTTACCGGGACAGGGTGGAGTGACTGAAGCTTTCTTT.

The chain carries TRBV9 and TRBJ2-2; D might be TRBD1 or TRBD2, each matching 6 bases. The CDR3 is 13 residues long. Looked up from germline, CDR1 is SGDLS and CDR2 is YYNGEE. The V end lost 4 bases, the J end lost 8 bases, and 12 bases lay between the germline ends. The CDR3 region is CASSPGGWGELFF. The CDR3 nucleotides read TGTGCCAGCAGCCCCGGGGGCTGGGGGGAGCTGTTTTTT. The full variable domain, in which reference TRBV9 and TRBJ2-2 provide the parts outside the CDR3, is DSGVTQTPKHLITATGQRVTLRCSPRSGDLSVYWYQQSLDQGLQFLIQYYNGEERAKGNILERFSAQQFPDLHSELNLSSLELGDSALYFCASSPGGWGELFFGEGSRLTVL.

The chain joins TRBV29-1 to TRBJ2-3; weak D call: TRBD2 (6 bases). Germline values: CDR1 SQVTM, CDR2 ANQGSEA. The CDR3 contains 14 residues. V lost 8 bases and J lost 6, with 21 bases in between. CDR3 sequence: CSSRLVIFGDTQYF. CDR3 DNA: TGCAGCTCCAGACTAGTAATTTTCGGGGATACGCAGTATTTT.

V gene TRBV27 combines with J gene TRBJ2-6; tentatively, D is TRBD1 (6 bases). This CDR3 comprises 18 residues. The V gene's germline CDR1 is MNHEY and CDR2 SMNVEV (reference sequence). V lost 3 bases, J lost 0 bases, and 15 bases lay in between. This CDR3 is CASSLSRGALSGANVLTF. The CDR3, as DNA: TGTGCCAGCAGTTTGTCCAGGGGTGCTCTCTCTGGGGCCAACGTCCTGACTTTC. Full variable domain (outside the CDR3, taken from reference TRBV27 and TRBJ2-6): EAQVTQNPRYLITVTGKKLTVTCSQNMNHEYMSWYRQDPGLGLRQIYYSMNVEVTDKGDVPEGYKVSRKEKRNFPLILESPSPNQTSLYFCASSLSRGALSGANVLTFGAGSRLTVL.

This clone was counted only a few times. V usage is TRBV4-1 and J usage is TRBJ1-1; D remains ambiguous. This CDR3 spans 14 amino acids. The V and J ends lost 0 bases and 5 bases respectively, with 10 bases between them. Germline V gene data show CDR1 as MGHRA and CDR2 as YSYEKL. The CDR3 region is CASSQDEFWTEAFF. The CDR3 DNA is TGCGCCAGCAGCCAAGACGAGTTTTGGACTGAAGCTTTCTTT.

V is TRBV11-3 and J is TRBJ2-1; D may be TRBD1 (6 bases). V dropped 5 bases and J dropped 3 bases, with 14 bases sitting between them. Germline CDR1 SGHNT, CDR2 YENEEA. The length of the CDR3 is 15 residues. The CDR3 protein is CASSGDNGLYNEQFF. Here the CDR3 DNA reads TGTGCCAGCAGCGGGGACAATGGACTCTACAATGAGCAGTTCTTC.

About this clone: The conserved phenylalanine or tryptophan normally closing the CDR3 is absent here, so this likely arose from a read error. This chain joins TRBV2 and TRBJ2-7; perhaps D is TRBD1 or TRBD2 (5 bases each). Germline V CDR1 and CDR2: SNHLY, FYNNEI. The CDR3 consists of 15 residues. The V and J ends lost 4 bases and 1 base respectively, with 14 bases between them. The CDR3 nucleotides are TGTGCCAGCAGTGCTGGGGACCTAACTTCCTACGAGCAGTACTCC. Its translation is CASSAGDLTSYEQYS.

The rearrangement links TRBV19 to TRBJ2-7; no reliable D call. The V and J ends lost 7 bases and 2 bases respectively, with 18 bases between them. Per germline, CDR1 LNHDA and CDR2 SQIVND (reference sequence). The CDR3 is 15 residues long. CDR3 nucleotides: TGTGCCAGTAATATTGCGTCCGGGCAGCCCTACGAGCAGTACTTC. Protein sequence: CASNIASGQPYEQYF.

V is TRBV9 and J is TRBJ1-1, with D possibly matching TRBD1 (6 bases). Germline V gives CDR1 SGDLS, CDR2 YYNGEE. The CDR3 loop spans 13 amino acids. V shed 4 bases and J shed 1 base, with 8 bases lying between them. The CDR3, as DNA: TGTGCCAGCAGCTCACAGGGGAACACTGAAGCTTTCTTT. As protein: CASSSQGNTEAFF.

The genes are TRBV7-8 and TRBJ1-1; TRBD1 agrees at 10 bases. The CDR3 extends over 14 amino acids. V shed 5 bases, J shed 5 bases, and the junction held 5 bases outside the gene matches. Germline CDR1 and CDR2: SGHVS and FQNEAQ. The CDR3 DNA is TGTGCCAGCAGCCCCCCGGGACAGGGGACTGAAGCTTTCTTT. Residues: CASSPPGQGTEAFF.

Concerning this clone itself: A much larger clone differs from this one at a single base, so this may be a read error. Within the sample, other DNA sequences also encode this same CDR3. The CDR3 here is CASSLGGYGYTF. CDR3 DNA sequence: TGTGCCAGCAGCTTGGGTGGCTATGGCTACACCTTC. The rearrangement uses TRBV5-6 and TRBJ1-2, with D hard to call. V gave up 0 bases and J gave up 4 bases, with 4 bases separating them. The CDR3 has 12 residues. Germline loops: CDR1 SGHDT, CDR2 YYEEEE.

The rearrangement links TRBV19 to TRBJ2-2, with no clear D. Trimming took 1 base from V and 1 from J, leaving 4 bases between them. The CDR3 is 14 amino acids. Per germline, CDR1 LNHDA and CDR2 SQIVND (reference sequence). CDR3 sequence: CASSIAGNTGELFF. For the CDR3, the DNA is TGTGCCAGTAGTATAGCAGGGAACACCGGGGAGCTGTTTTTT.

In DNA, the CDR3 is TGTGCCTGGAGTGTACGGGGTGACACTGAAGCTTTCTTT. This encodes CAWSVRGDTEAFF. V is TRBV30 and J is TRBJ1-1; D gene uncertain. V lost 0 bases and J lost 3, with 8 bases in between. The CDR3 runs 13 residues. The V gene's germline CDR1 is GTSNPN and CDR2 SVGIG (reference sequence).

The V call is TRBV6-5, the J call TRBJ1-2; 10 positions agree with TRBD1. The junction had 6 bases not matched to a gene; V was cut back by 7 bases and J by 7 bases. From germline, CDR1 is MNHEY and CDR2 SVGAGI. CDR3 size: 13 residues. CDR3 loop: CASTDGQGVGYTF. DNA for the CDR3: TGTGCCAGCACCGATGGACAGGGGGTTGGCTACACCTTC.

This chain uses TRBV18 with TRBJ2-3; the match to TRBD1 covers 11 bases. The CDR3 contains 17 residues. The J segment lost 3 bases and the V segment lost 2 bases, leaving 7 bases of the junction unmatched. Germline V CDR1 and CDR2: KGHSH, LQKENI. CDR3 bases: TGTGCCAGCTCACCAGAGTTCCGGGACAGGGGGACAGATACGCAGTATTTT. Translated, it gives CASSPEFRDRGTDTQYF.

This rearrangement joins TRBV6-5 to TRBJ1-1; TRBD1 might be the D (5 bases). Germline CDR1 and CDR2: MNHEY and SVGAGI. Between the trimmed V and J ends, which lost 4 bases and 2 bases, there was a span of 8 bases. The CDR3 totals 13 residues. CDR3 loop: CASSSGGNTEAFF. DNA of the CDR3: TGTGCCAGCAGTTCGGGGGGAAACACTGAAGCTTTCTTT.

This clone was observed a single time. The chain employs TRBV5-1 and TRBJ2-1; 14 bases line up with TRBD2. The germline gives CDR1 SGHRS, CDR2 YFSETQ. The trim removed 0 bases at V and 5 bases at J, leaving 4 bases unmatched. The CDR3 loop spans 17 amino acids. The CDR3 coding sequence is TGCGCCAGCAGCTTGGGTTTGGGACTAGCGGGAGACAATGAGCAGTTCTTC. Its protein is CASSLGLGLAGDNEQFF.

Concerning this clone itself: Compared with germline, one end of the junction differs, possibly owing to a read error. The V gene is TRBV7-9, the J gene TRBJ2-7, with 10 bases fitting TRBD1. The germline V gene has CDR1 SEHNR and CDR2 FQNEAQ (reference sequence). CDR3 length equals 13 residues. CDR3 coding DNA: TGTGCCAGCAGCTCGGACAGGGGGTACGGGCAGTACTTC. This sequence encodes CASSSDRGYGQYF.

The chain joins TRBV27 to TRBJ1-5; the D is unclear. V shed 4 bases and J shed 0 bases, with 10 bases lying between them. Germline V gene data show CDR1 as MNHEY and CDR2 as SMNVEV (reference sequence). The CDR3 consists of 15 residues. In nucleotides, the CDR3 is TGTGCCAGCAGTTCAGGAGTGTATAGCAATCAGCCCCAGCATTTT. It encodes CASSSGVYSNQPQHF.